The 24 T cell receptor beta chains reported below all come from one sample, sequenced in a study of cytomegalovirus exposure and HLA in healthy donors. Vbeta (60) and Jbeta (13) primers were used in the PCR. The repertoire was sequenced with immunoSEQ multiplex PCR; TCRdb's copy has only in-frame clones and lacks some. The data show fewer than 250,000 clones, around 87% seen once. Sequenced input: PBMCs. The source is a man under 40 in good health and CMV-seronegative.

V is TRBV9 and J is TRBJ2-1; TRBD2 might be the D (5 bases). Germline CDR1 is SGDLS and CDR2 is YYNGEE. Trimming left V 2 bases short and J 5 bases short, with 14 bases between. This CDR3 has 15 amino acids. CDR3 sequence reads: CASSVGRGRNNEQFF. CDR3 coding DNA: TGTGCCAGCAGCGTCGGGCGAGGGAGAAACAATGAGCAGTTCTTC.

J is TRBJ2-1 and V is TRBV14; TRBD1 might be the D (6 bases). The CDR3 totals 19 residues. Germline lookup yields CDR1 SGHDN and CDR2 FVKESK. The V and J ends lost 1 base and 0 bases respectively, with 19 bases between them. CDR3 DNA sequence: TGTGCCAGCAGCCAAGGCCGAATCAGGGGTGAAAGCTCCTACAATGAGCAGTTCTTC. This codes for CASSQGRIRGESSYNEQFF.

The rearrangement uses TRBV5-1 and TRBJ2-1; 8 bases line up with TRBD1. Germline loops: CDR1 SGHRS, CDR2 YFSETQ. This CDR3 contains 15 residues. V was pared by 4 bases and J by 7 bases, with 10 bases of the junction left unmatched. Written as DNA, the CDR3 is TGCGCCAGCAGCCGCCGACAGGGGCACTGGAATGAGCAGTTCTTC. It is translated as CASSRRQGHWNEQFF.

The V gene is TRBV7-2, the J gene TRBJ2-2, with 11 bases aligning to TRBD2. This CDR3 is 17 amino acids long. V shed 3 bases and J 5 bases; nucleotides not matched to a gene: 8. Per the germline V gene, CDR1 is SGHTA and CDR2 is FQGNSA. The chain's CDR3 is CASSFIAGGPGTGELFF. The CDR3 coding sequence is TGTGCCAGCAGCTTCATAGCGGGGGGGCCAGGGACCGGGGAGCTGTTTTTT.

This clone came up a few times. The chain has TRBV7-9 and TRBJ2-7; 7 bases agree with TRBD1. In germline, CDR1 is SEHNR, CDR2 FQNEAQ (reference sequence). This CDR3 contains 14 residues. The J segment lost 2 bases and the V segment lost 5 bases, leaving 6 bases of the junction unmatched. The CDR3 nucleotides are TGTGCCAGCAGCGATTACAGGGGTACCTACGAGCAGTACTTC. Encoded protein: CASSDYRGTYEQYF.

About this clone: One end of the junction is discordant with germline, which a read error may explain. This chain links TRBV7-7 with TRBJ1-1; no reliable D call. Per germline, CDR1 SSHAT and CDR2 FNYEAQ (reference sequence). This CDR3 is built from 13 residues. In DNA, the CDR3 is TGTGCTAGCAGCCCTTCGACTGGGACTGAAGCTTTCTTT. Amino acid sequence: CASSPSTGTEAFF. The full variable domain, completed using reference TRBV7-7 and TRBJ1-1, is GAGVSQSPRYKVTKRGQDVTLRCDPISSHATLYWYQQALGQGPEFLTYFNYEAQPDKSGLPSDRFSAERPEGSISTLTIQRTEQRDSAMYRCASSPSTGTEAFFGQGTRLTVV.

Written as DNA, the CDR3 is TGTGCCAGCAGCCCCGCGTTAGGACAGGGTAAGGATGGCTACACCTTC. Residues: CASSPALGQGKDGYTF. V is TRBV5-4 and J is TRBJ1-2, with 8 positions matching TRBD1. This CDR3 contains 16 residues. The J segment lost 6 bases and the V segment lost 4 bases, leaving 14 bases of the junction unmatched. Germline loops: CDR1 SGHNT, CDR2 YYREEE (reference sequence).

The chain uses TRBV5-1 and TRBJ2-2; TRBD2 agrees at 14 bases. CDR1 and CDR2 (germline): SGHRS, YFSETQ. Trimming at V came to 3 bases and at J to 4 bases, leaving 11 bases not matched to a gene. The CDR3 runs 19 residues. CDR3 sequence: CASSWARGTSGSGTGELFF. The CDR3 DNA follows: TGCGCCAGCAGCTGGGCGCGTGGGACTAGCGGGAGTGGCACCGGGGAGCTGTTTTTT.

This clone was counted a few times. V is TRBV7-8 and J is TRBJ2-1; 9 bases line up with TRBD2. This CDR3 comprises 16 residues. CDR1 and CDR2 (germline): SGHVS, FQNEAQ. With 4 bases clipped from V and 5 bases from J, the junction kept 9 bases outside the gene matches. The DNA for the CDR3 is TGTGCCAGCAGCTCACTTAGCGGGAGCCGAAACAATGAGCAGTTCTTC. This translates into CASSSLSGSRNNEQFF.

The V call is TRBV6-5, the J call TRBJ2-7; TRBD1 matches at 9 bases. The CDR3 contains 15 residues. CDR1 MNHEY and CDR2 SVGAGI come from the germline V gene. The trim removed 2 bases at V and 4 bases at J, leaving 6 bases unmatched. CDR3 protein: CASSYLQGTGYEQYF. The CDR3 nucleotides are TGTGCCAGCAGTTACCTCCAGGGGACAGGGTACGAGCAGTACTTC.

V is TRBV15 and J is TRBJ2-6; maybe TRBD1 (5 bases). The V end was cut by 3 bases, the J end by 0 bases, with 12 bases between. The CDR3 is made up of 17 amino acids. Germline V lookup: CDR1 LNHNV, CDR2 YYDKDF (reference sequence). CDR3 loop: CATSSGRQNSGANVLTF. CDR3 nucleotide sequence: TGTGCCACCAGCAGCGGCAGACAGAACTCTGGGGCCAACGTCCTGACTTTC.

This sequence joins TRBV7-9 and TRBJ2-1; 15 positions agree with TRBD2. The germline gives CDR1 SEHNR, CDR2 FQNEAQ (reference sequence). CDR3 length: 15 amino acids. Germline trimming cut 1 base from V and 8 bases from J; bases unmatched to any gene: 0. The CDR3 sequence: CASSLGTSGRDEQFF. CDR3 nucleotides: TGTGCCAGCAGCTTAGGGACTAGCGGGAGGGATGAGCAGTTCTTC.

Only one count was recorded for this clone. V usage is TRBV29-1 and J usage is TRBJ2-2; 7 bases agree with TRBD2. Germline V gene data show CDR1 as SQVTM and CDR2 as ANQGSEA. The CDR3 extends over 12 amino acids. With 1 base clipped from V and 7 bases from J, the junction kept 0 bases outside the gene matches. This CDR3 reads CSVEGGGGELFF. The DNA of the CDR3 is TGCAGCGTTGAAGGCGGGGGCGGGGAGCTGTTTTTT.

The chain couples TRBV21-1 to TRBJ2-5; no DNA check was done on the table's D call, TRBD1. TRBV21-1 corresponds to a pseudogene. The CDR3 has 17 residues. CDR3 bases: TGTGCCAGCAGCACCCCCCGGGACAGAAAGCCCCAAGAGACCCAGTACTTC. Amino acid sequence: CASSTPRDRKPQETQYF.

V usage is TRBV6-5 and J usage is TRBJ1-2; D perhaps matches TRBD1 (5 bases). Looked up from germline, CDR1 is MNHEY and CDR2 is SVGAGI. This CDR3 is 15 amino acids long. This chain's CDR3 is CASHHGRAINYGYTF. The CDR3 DNA reads as TGTGCTTCTCATCACGGCAGGGCGATTAACTATGGCTACACCTTC.

This chain connects TRBV7-9 to TRBJ2-5, with D unclear. The V end was cut by 5 bases, the J end by 2 bases, with 9 bases between. CDR1 and CDR2 from the germline V gene are SEHNR and FQNEAQ (reference sequence). The CDR3 sequence is 13 residues long. CDR3 DNA sequence: TGTGCCAGCAGCCAAGTGGCTCAAGAGACCCAGTACTTC. Translated, it gives CASSQVAQETQYF.

In regard to this clone: Additional DNA sequences in this sample encode the identical CDR3. The chain combines TRBV18 with TRBJ2-7; TRBD1 matches 11 bases. Germline CDR1 is KGHSH and CDR2 is LQKENI. J was trimmed by 2 bases and V by 0 bases; bases with no gene match: 0. The length of the CDR3 is 15 residues. Here the CDR3 DNA reads TGTGCCAGCTCACCACCGGGACAGGGGGCCTACGAGCAGTACTTC. It is translated as CASSPPGQGAYEQYF.

On this clone: Additional DNA sequences in this sample encode the identical CDR3. The gene calls are TRBV5-1 and TRBJ2-7; 9 bases agree with TRBD1. The trim removed 0 bases at V and 6 bases at J, leaving 4 bases unmatched. Per the germline V gene, CDR1 is SGHRS and CDR2 is YFSETQ. CDR3 length: 14 residues. The CDR3, as DNA: TGCGCCAGCAGCTTGGGGGGACAGGGTGGCGAGCAGTACTTC. The encoded protein is CASSLGGQGGEQYF.

The rearrangement joins TRBV19 to TRBJ2-5; 8 nucleotides align to TRBD1. The germline V gene encodes CDR1 LNHDA and CDR2 SQIVND (reference sequence). The CDR3 length is 15 residues. With 2 bases clipped from V and 4 bases from J, the junction kept 6 bases outside the gene matches. CDR3 sequence (DNA): TGTGCCAGTAGTATACTTGGACAGGGCCGAGAGACCCAGTACTTC. As protein: CASSILGQGRETQYF.

The gene calls are TRBV19 and TRBJ1-2; D may be TRBD1 (6 bases). The CDR3 has 14 residues. In germline, CDR1 is LNHDA, CDR2 SQIVND (reference sequence). Trimming stripped 5 bases from V and 2 bases from J, with 12 bases between. This CDR3 reads CASSYSGDNYGYTF. As DNA, the CDR3 is TGTGCCAGTAGTTATTCAGGGGACAACTATGGCTACACCTTC.

The chain has TRBV6-1 and TRBJ2-3; 13 positions agree with TRBD2. The germline CDR1 and CDR2 sequences are MNHNS and SASEGT. V shed 2 bases and J 3 bases; nucleotides not matched to a gene: 8. This CDR3 is 18 amino acids long. The CDR3 loop reads CASSEIELAGGPTDTQYF. The CDR3 coding sequence is TGTGCCAGCAGTGAAATCGAACTAGCGGGGGGGCCGACAGATACGCAGTATTTT.

The J gene is TRBJ2-3, the V gene TRBV5-1, with TRBD2 matching over 10 bases. This CDR3 has 15 amino acids. Per the germline V gene, CDR1 is SGHRS and CDR2 is YFSETQ. With V trimmed by 2 bases and J by 4 bases, 4 bases remained unmatched. The CDR3 protein is CASSLRLAGSDTQYF. Written as DNA, the CDR3 is TGCGCCAGCAGCTTACGACTAGCGGGTTCAGATACGCAGTATTTT.

The chain couples TRBV7-8 to TRBJ2-3; 7 bases map to TRBD1. Germline trimming cut 4 bases from V and 3 bases from J; bases unmatched to any gene: 13. CDR3 length: 17 residues. CDR1 and CDR2 (germline): SGHVS, FQNEAQ. CDR3 protein: CASSYRDRNIGTDTQYF. CDR3 nucleotide sequence: TGTGCCAGCAGCTACCGGGACAGAAACATAGGGACAGATACGCAGTATTTT.

The chain carries TRBV5-1 and TRBJ1-2; no clear D gene. Between the trimmed V and J ends, which lost 3 bases and 1 base, there was a span of 10 bases. The CDR3 runs to 14 residues. CDR1 and CDR2 (germline): SGHRS, YFSETQ. CDR3 residues: CASSWHTDNYGYTF. CDR3 sequence (DNA): TGCGCCAGCAGCTGGCACACAGATAACTATGGCTACACCTTC.